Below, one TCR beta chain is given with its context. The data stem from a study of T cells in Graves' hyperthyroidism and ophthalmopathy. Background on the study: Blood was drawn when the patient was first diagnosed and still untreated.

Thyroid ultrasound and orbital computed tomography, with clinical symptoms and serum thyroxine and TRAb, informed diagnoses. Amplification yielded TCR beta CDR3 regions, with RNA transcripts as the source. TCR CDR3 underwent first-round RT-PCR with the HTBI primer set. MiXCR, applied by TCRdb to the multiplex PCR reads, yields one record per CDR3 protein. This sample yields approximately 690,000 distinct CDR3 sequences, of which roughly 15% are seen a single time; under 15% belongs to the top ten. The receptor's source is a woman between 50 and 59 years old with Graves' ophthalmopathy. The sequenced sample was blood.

CDR3 sequence: CASSPGAYMEQYF. The CDR3 coding sequence is TGTGCCAGCTCACCAGGAGCCTACATGGAGCAGTACTTC. The gene calls are TRBV18 and TRBJ2-7; unclear D gene. V shed 2 bases and J shed 7 bases, with 12 bases lying between them. In germline, CDR1 is KGHSH, CDR2 LQKENI. This CDR3 is built from 13 residues.